Listed here are 21 T cell receptor beta chains from one sample, sequenced in a study of OX40 agonist ivuxolimab in advanced cancers. Repertoires were generated with immunoSEQ multiplex PCR, while TCRdb's copy carries only in-frame clones and drops some. Here the sample spans 70,000 to 95,000 clones, around nine tenths being singletons. Sequencing used CD4+ or CD8+ T cells sorted from blood, obtained in a trial of the OX40 agonist ivuxolimab. The receptors were gathered from an adult with an advanced solid tumor such as melanoma, head and neck, liver or kidney cancer.

This clone was seen more than once but under ten times. The gene calls are TRBV7-9 and TRBJ2-2; the D is unclear. Germline CDR1 and CDR2: SEHNR and FQNEAQ (reference sequence). The CDR3 has 12 amino acids. V was shortened by 2 bases and J by 6 bases, with 4 bases between the two germline ends. For the CDR3, the DNA is TGTGCCAGCAGCTTATACGCCGGGGAGCTGTTTTTT. It specifies CASSLYAGELFF.

CDR3 protein: CASSQETSGRLDTQYF. The CDR3 nucleotides read TGCGCCAGCAGCCAAGAAACTAGCGGGAGATTGGATACGCAGTATTTT. The chain carries TRBV4-3 and TRBJ2-3, with 11 nucleotides matching TRBD2. Trimming removed 0 bases from V and 6 bases from J; junction bases left unmatched: 5. The length of the CDR3 is 16 residues. Germline CDR1 LGHNA, CDR2 YSLEER.

This clone was seen a handful of times. The CDR3 sequence: CAISESSGNTIYF. As DNA, the CDR3 is TGTGCCATCAGTGAGTCCTCGGGAAACACCATATATTTT. This chain uses TRBV10-3 with TRBJ1-3, with D uncertain. The germline CDR1 and CDR2 sequences are ENHRY and SYGVKD. V dropped 0 bases and J dropped 4 bases, with 4 bases sitting between them. The CDR3 runs 13 residues.

J is TRBJ2-1 and V is TRBV6-5; the D gene is possibly TRBD2 (6 bases). Germline V lookup: CDR1 MNHEY, CDR2 SVGAGI. CDR3 length equals 16 residues. The V end lost 0 bases, the J end lost 0 bases, and 9 bases lay between the germline ends. Here the CDR3 DNA reads TGTGCCAGCAGTTACTCGCGGGGAATCTCCTACAATGAGCAGTTCTTC. This gives the protein CASSYSRGISYNEQFF.

The chain couples TRBV4-1 to TRBJ2-1; 7 bases line up with TRBD2. Losses at the gene ends were 0 bases for V and 10 bases for J; bases not matched to a gene: 6. Germline V gives CDR1 MGHRA, CDR2 YSYEKL. This CDR3 region has 14 residues. CDR3: CASSQDPGGREQFF. The DNA of the CDR3 is TGCGCCAGCAGCCAAGATCCGGGGGGTCGGGAGCAGTTCTTC.

This clone was seen a few times. This chain joins TRBV2 and TRBJ1-5; maybe TRBD1 (5 bases). CDR1 and CDR2 (germline): SNHLY, FYNNEI. This CDR3 is built from 14 residues. With 6 bases removed from V and 0 bases from J, the gap between germline ends came to 9 bases. The CDR3 DNA reads TGTGCCAGCAGCAGGGACGGTAGCAATCAGCCCCAGCATTTT. Encoded protein: CASSRDGSNQPQHF.

The chain has TRBV6-6 and TRBJ1-1; possible D gene TRBD1, 6 bases. Trimming removed 5 bases at V and 3 bases at J, with 13 bases between. Germline V lookup: CDR1 MNHNY, CDR2 SVGAGI (reference sequence). The CDR3 spans 14 residues. The CDR3 sequence: CASSLQGYDTEAFF. The CDR3 nucleotides are TGTGCCAGCAGTCTACAGGGTTATGACACTGAAGCTTTCTTT.

This clone was seen a single time. The chain has TRBV11-1 and TRBJ1-1, with 7 bases fitting TRBD1. Trimming cost V 4 bases and J 1 base; bases outside gene matches: 3. The CDR3 totals 14 residues. Germline V gives CDR1 SGHAT, CDR2 FQDESV (reference sequence). The CDR3 DNA sequence: TGTGCCAGCAGCTCCGGGACAGCGAACACTGAAGCTTTCTTT. It yields the protein CASSSGTANTEAFF.

The chain is built from TRBV6-1 and TRBJ2-5, with D possibly being TRBD2 (6 bases). The DNA end lines up better with TRBJ2-7; the J call may be wrong. This CDR3 is 14 amino acids long. CDR1 and CDR2 (germline): MNHNS, SASEGT. The CDR3 DNA follows: TGTGCCAGCACCCAGGGAGGCCTTCTCTACGAGCAGTACTTC. Residues: CASTQGGLLYEQYF.

The V and J genes are TRBV7-7 and TRBJ2-7; 13 nucleotides match TRBD2. The CDR3 loop spans 14 amino acids. Germline values: CDR1 SSHAT, CDR2 FNYEAQ (reference sequence). J was trimmed by 5 bases and V by 5 bases; bases with no gene match: 3. For the CDR3, the DNA is TGTGCCAGCAGCCCCGGACTAGCGGGAGACGAGCAGTACTTC. This encodes CASSPGLAGDEQYF.

The rearrangement uses TRBV2 and TRBJ1-5; D ambiguous. The CDR3 contains 15 residues. Trimming pared 2 bases from V and 0 bases from J, leaving 8 bases between. CDR1 is SNHLY and CDR2 is FYNNEI in the germline V gene. The CDR3 region is CASSELPGSNQPQHF. Written as DNA, the CDR3 is TGTGCCAGCAGTGAATTACCGGGTAGCAATCAGCCCCAGCATTTT.

This chain links TRBV5-1 with TRBJ2-3; D gene unclear. This CDR3 region has 17 residues. V lost 0 bases to trimming and J lost 2 bases, with 16 bases between them. The V gene's germline CDR1 is SGHRS and CDR2 YFSETQ. DNA of the CDR3: TGCGCCAGCAGCTTGGGCGTCGGCAATTTAATCACAGATACGCAGTATTTT. Protein sequence: CASSLGVGNLITDTQYF.

The V and J genes are TRBV10-2 and TRBJ2-3; 11 bases are shared with TRBD2. This CDR3 has 20 residues. Germline V gives CDR1 WSHSY, CDR2 SAAADI. V lost 4 bases to trimming and J lost 3 bases; unmatched junction nucleotides: 18. The CDR3 DNA follows: TGCGCCAGCAGTGTGACTTTGACTAGCGGGAACATGCAAGTGACAGATACGCAGTATTTT. The encoded protein is CASSVTLTSGNMQVTDTQYF.

The CDR3 nucleotides are TGCAGCGTTGGAACCGAAGATACGCAGTATTTT. This translates into CSVGTEDTQYF. The chain employs TRBV29-1 and TRBJ2-3, with D unresolved. The CDR3 loop spans 11 amino acids. V was pared by 4 bases and J by 5 bases, with 7 bases between. The V gene's germline CDR1 is SQVTM and CDR2 ANQGSEA.

This clone was observed a handful of times. The genes are TRBV4-1 and TRBJ1-3; 7 bases agree with TRBD1. Germline-derived CDR1 and CDR2 are MGHRA and YSYEKL. CDR3 length equals 14 residues. V trimming: 6 bases; J trimming: 2 bases; junction bases outside the gene matches: 4. The CDR3 spells CASRSTGTGNTIYF. CDR3 sequence (DNA): TGCGCCAGCAGGTCGACAGGGACTGGAAACACCATATATTTT.

The chain carries TRBV25-1 and TRBJ1-3; D gene ambiguous. The CDR3 has 14 residues. V was cut by 1 base and J by 0 bases, with 4 bases left in between. CDR1 is MGHDK, CDR2 SYGVNS, per germline. CDR3 sequence: CASSESGSGNTIYF. The CDR3 DNA reads as TGTGCCAGCAGTGAATCGGGCTCTGGAAACACCATATATTTT.

The V gene is TRBV6-1, the J gene TRBJ2-7, with D perhaps matching TRBD1 or TRBD2 (5 bases each). CDR1 is MNHNS, CDR2 SASEGT, per germline. The CDR3 is 12 residues long. Trimming cost V 8 bases and J 4 bases, with 12 bases left between them. In DNA, the CDR3 is TGTGCCAGCGCACTAGGGGATTACGAGCAGTACTTC. This encodes CASALGDYEQYF.

This clone came up once. The chain recombines TRBV18 with TRBJ2-5; 7 bases match TRBD1. Germline V CDR1 and CDR2: KGHSH, LQKENI. This CDR3 contains 13 residues. Losses at the gene ends were 6 bases for V and 10 bases for J; bases not matched to a gene: 11. CDR3 sequence: CASSGTSAGGQYF. The DNA for the CDR3 is TGTGCCAGCTCCGGTACTAGTGCAGGGGGCCAGTACTTC.

This clone was seen once. V gene TRBV5-1 combines with J gene TRBJ1-1; the match to TRBD1 covers 8 bases. Germline trimming cut 3 bases from V and 0 bases from J; bases unmatched to any gene: 10. Germline loops: CDR1 SGHRS, CDR2 YFSETQ. The CDR3 is 17 amino acids. The CDR3 protein is CASSWGFTGGMNTEAFF. The CDR3 nucleotides are TGCGCCAGCAGCTGGGGTTTCACAGGGGGGATGAACACTGAAGCTTTCTTT.

The chain couples TRBV7-9 to TRBJ2-1, with D uncertain. Trimming removed 4 bases at V and 1 base at J, with 14 bases between. The length of the CDR3 is 16 residues. Germline loops: CDR1 SEHNR, CDR2 FQNEAQ (reference sequence). CDR3 in DNA: TGTGCCAGCAGCTCCCTGGAGTCTGTATCCTACAATGAGCAGTTCTTC. This sequence encodes CASSSLESVSYNEQFF.

This clone has a handful of counts. This sequence joins TRBV5-1 and TRBJ1-4, with 7 positions matching TRBD1. Germline loops: CDR1 SGHRS, CDR2 YFSETQ. This CDR3 comprises 13 residues. V lost 6 bases, J lost 7 bases, and 6 bases stayed unmatched. CDR3: CASKEGDSEKLFF. CDR3 coding DNA: TGCGCCAGCAAGGAGGGGGACAGTGAAAAACTGTTTTTT.